The 23 T cell receptor beta chains below all came from one sample that was sequenced in a study of CD8+CD57+ T cells in acquired aplastic anemia. Template material for TCR beta VDJ and CDR3 profiling consisted of genomic DNA. TCRdb re-derived calls from the reads in MiXCR, one entry per CDR3 protein. The sample lists about 98,000 distinct CDR3 sequences, about 63% occurring once. Selection for sequencing was limited to patients who had shown CD8+CD57+ cell expansion by flow cytometry. The sequenced material came from sorted CD4+, CD8+, or CD8+CD57+ T cells (not recorded which) from PBMCs. Source of these receptors: a human donor with aplastic anemia.

As to this clonotype: One end of the junction varies from germline; a read error may be responsible. The rearrangement joins TRBV7-7 to TRBJ2-5, with 8 bases that match TRBD1. This CDR3 has 16 residues. The germline V gene encodes CDR1 SSHAT and CDR2 FNYEAQ (reference sequence). The CDR3 spells CASSSITGTGYETQYF. As DNA, the CDR3 is TGTGCTAGCAGCTCAATAACCGGGACAGGATATGAGACCCAGTACTTC.

The rearrangement links TRBV15 to TRBJ2-1, with 11 bases that match TRBD2. The V gene's germline CDR1 is LNHNV and CDR2 YYDKDF (reference sequence). J was trimmed by 9 bases and V by 2 bases; bases with no gene match: 0. The CDR3 sequence is 13 residues long. The CDR3 here is CATSRLAGGEQFF. CDR3 bases: TGTGCCACCAGCAGACTAGCGGGGGGTGAGCAGTTCTTC.

V gene TRBV5-1 combines with J gene TRBJ1-2, with unresolved D. Looked up from germline, CDR1 is SGHRS and CDR2 is YFSETQ. V lost 5 bases and J lost 8, with 7 bases in between. This CDR3 contains 10 residues. The CDR3 DNA reads TGCGCCAGCAGTTGGTCGGGCTACACCTTC. Translated: CASSWSGYTF.

J is TRBJ2-2 and V is TRBV7-6; 13 positions agree with TRBD2. J gave up 5 bases and V 5 bases, and 8 bases lay outside the gene matches. The length of the CDR3 is 17 residues. Germline V gene data show CDR1 as SGHVS and CDR2 as FNYEAQ. The CDR3 DNA is TGTGCCAGCAGCCCTGGACTAGCGGGAGTTAAAACCGGGGAGCTGTTTTTT. Translation gives CASSPGLAGVKTGELFF.

This clonotype turned up a few times. This chain's CDR3 is CASSEAGGRWETQYF. As DNA, the CDR3 is TGCGCCAGCAGTGAAGCGGGGGGAAGGTGGGAGACCCAGTACTTC. This sequence joins TRBV10-2 and TRBJ2-5, with 9 nucleotides matching TRBD2. With 3 bases clipped from V and 5 bases from J, the junction kept 7 bases outside the gene matches. The CDR3 contains 15 residues. Germline V gene data show CDR1 as WSHSY and CDR2 as SAAADI.

This chain connects TRBV2 to TRBJ2-5, with no clear D. Trimming removed 4 bases at V and 2 bases at J, with 14 bases between. Germline assignment: CDR1 SNHLY and CDR2 FYNNEI. The CDR3 runs to 15 residues. Here the CDR3 reads CASSAPLRAQETQYF. The CDR3 DNA is TGTGCCAGCAGTGCGCCTTTACGTGCTCAAGAGACCCAGTACTTC.

The chain recombines TRBV19 with TRBJ2-3, with 9 bases matching TRBD1. The J segment lost 4 bases and the V segment lost 6 bases, leaving 5 bases of the junction unmatched. This CDR3 has 14 residues. CDR1 and CDR2 from the germline V gene are LNHDA and SQIVND (reference sequence). For the CDR3, the DNA is TGTGCCAGTAGGAAGACAGGGGGGGCAGATACGCAGTATTTT. Its protein is CASRKTGGADTQYF.

This chain connects TRBV14 to TRBJ2-1; D may correspond to TRBD1 or TRBD2 (5 bases each). This CDR3 spans 12 amino acids. V was cut by 0 bases and J by 16 bases, with 13 bases left in between. Germline values: CDR1 SGHDN, CDR2 FVKESK. This chain's CDR3 is CASSQDGRGRFF. As DNA, the CDR3 is TGTGCCAGCAGCCAAGATGGAAGGGGACGATTCTTC.

The chain combines TRBV24-1 with TRBJ1-2, with D unclear. Germline CDR1 KGHDR, CDR2 SFDVKD. The CDR3 spans 14 residues. V shed 3 bases and J shed 8 bases, with 15 bases lying between them. In nucleotides, the CDR3 is TGTGCCACCAGTGATAGGGCGGAATTGACGGGCTACACCTTC. Its protein is CATSDRAELTGYTF.

This chain joins TRBV7-2 and TRBJ1-2, with TRBD1 matching 11 bases. From germline, CDR1 is SGHTA and CDR2 FQGNSA. V lost 6 bases, J lost 0 bases, and 3 bases stayed unmatched. The CDR3 extends over 15 amino acids. The CDR3 sequence: CASRRTGGANYGYTF. The CDR3 nucleotides are TGTGCCAGCAGGAGGACAGGGGGCGCTAACTATGGCTACACCTTC.

Concerning this clonotype: An end of the junction differs from the germline gene, which may be a read error. The chain carries TRBV7-7 and TRBJ1-1, with D unclear. The CDR3 is 12 amino acids. Germline CDR1 is SSHAT and CDR2 is FNYEAQ (reference sequence). The CDR3 loop is CASSLLWTEAFF. CDR3 sequence (DNA): TGTGCTAGCAGCTTATTATGGACTGAAGCTTTCTTT.

The chain couples TRBV29-1 to TRBJ2-3; 9 bases map to TRBD2. Unmatched junction bases numbered 3, after V lost 2 bases and J lost 0 bases. CDR3 length: 15 residues. Germline CDR1 SQVTM, CDR2 ANQGSEA. The CDR3 nucleotides are TGCAGCGTTGAAAGAGCGGGGGGAAGCACAGATACGCAGTATTTT. Translated: CSVERAGGSTDTQYF.

This clonotype was recorded a few times. The chain links TRBV15 to TRBJ2-5, with D unresolved. In germline, CDR1 is LNHNV, CDR2 YYDKDF (reference sequence). V lost 6 bases, J lost 6 bases, and 14 bases lay in between. The CDR3 is made up of 13 amino acids. The CDR3 here is CATRVISGQTQYF. Here the CDR3 DNA reads TGTGCCACCAGGGTGATTAGTGGGCAGACCCAGTACTTC.

The chain combines TRBV20-1 with TRBJ2-5; D unresolved. Germline V gives CDR1 DFQATT, CDR2 SNEGSKA (reference sequence). This CDR3 has 11 amino acids. Deletions cut 3 bases from V and 4 bases from J, with 6 bases between. CDR3 in amino acids: CSARGTETQYF. The CDR3, as DNA: TGCAGTGCTAGGGGCACAGAGACCCAGTACTTC.

This clonotype was observed once. J is TRBJ2-7 and V is TRBV20-1; 9 positions match TRBD2. The CDR3 sequence is 13 residues long. The trim removed 5 bases at V and 1 base at J, leaving 3 bases unmatched. Germline V gene sequence: CDR1 DFQATT, CDR2 SNEGSKA (reference sequence). The CDR3 nucleotides read TGCAGTGCTTCTAGCGGGGCTTCCTACGAGCAGTACTTC. It is translated as CSASSGASYEQYF.

Details on this clonotype: At one of its ends the junction is not consistent with the germline gene, which may arise from a read error. CDR3 sequence: CATSSLGVGASETQYF. The CDR3 DNA sequence: TGTGCCACCAGTTCTCTTGGTGTGGGGGCATCAGAGACCCAGTACTTC. The chain recombines TRBV10-3 with TRBJ2-5; a weak D match, TRBD1 (6 bases). Germline CDR1 ENHRY, CDR2 SYGVKD. This CDR3 has 16 residues.

CDR3 coding DNA: TGTGCCAGCAGCTTAGATGCAATATACGAGCAGTACTTC. It specifies CASSLDAIYEQYF. The rearrangement uses TRBV7-9 and TRBJ2-7; no clear D gene. CDR1 and CDR2 from the germline V gene are SEHNR and FQNEAQ (reference sequence). The CDR3 is 13 amino acids. The V end lost 1 base, the J end lost 4 bases, and 8 bases lay between the germline ends.

The chain links TRBV24-1 to TRBJ2-7; D gene unclear. Germline CDR1 is KGHDR and CDR2 is SFDVKD. CDR3 length: 14 residues. V lost 3 bases and J lost 1, with 9 bases in between. CDR3 sequence reads: CATSDTGASYEQYF. CDR3 in DNA: TGTGCCACCAGTGATACCGGTGCTTCCTACGAGCAGTACTTC.

This chain uses TRBV20-1 with TRBJ2-7; D unclear. Trimming shortened V by 1 base and J by 5 bases, and 9 bases separated the two germline ends. Per germline, CDR1 DFQATT and CDR2 SNEGSKA (reference sequence). The CDR3 runs 12 residues. CDR3 in DNA: TGCAGTGCTAGAGTAGCTTACAACGAGCAGTACTTC. Translation gives CSARVAYNEQYF.

The chain uses TRBV9 and TRBJ1-2; D gene uncertain. CDR1 SGDLS and CDR2 YYNGEE come from the germline V gene. The CDR3 has 14 residues. The germline V and J ends were trimmed by 4 bases and 0 bases, with 10 bases remaining between them. For the CDR3, the DNA is TGTGCCAGCAGCCCCCGGCGGTCTAACTATGGCTACACCTTC. This gives the protein CASSPRRSNYGYTF.

This rearrangement joins TRBV7-9 to TRBJ2-7, with D unclear. The V and J ends lost 4 bases and 5 bases respectively, with 9 bases between them. From germline, CDR1 is SEHNR and CDR2 FQNEAQ (reference sequence). The CDR3 totals 12 residues. CDR3 in amino acids: CASSSDVHEQYF. DNA for the CDR3: TGTGCCAGCAGCTCGGACGTTCACGAGCAGTACTTC.

The chain uses TRBV25-1 and TRBJ1-1, with D maybe TRBD1 (6 bases). The length of the CDR3 is 13 residues. Per germline, CDR1 MGHDK and CDR2 SYGVNS. Trimming took 7 bases from V and 1 from J, leaving 10 bases between them. CDR3 residues: CASTPTGNTEAFF. The CDR3 DNA sequence: TGTGCCAGCACTCCGACAGGGAACACTGAAGCTTTCTTT.

In this sample, this clonotype turned up a few times. V usage is TRBV6-5 and J usage is TRBJ1-2, with D maybe TRBD1 (5 bases). Germline V gene sequence: CDR1 MNHEY, CDR2 SVGAGI. Deletions cut 2 bases from V and 8 bases from J, with 9 bases between. The CDR3 length is 12 residues. In nucleotides, the CDR3 is TGTGCCAGCAGTTACGGGGGGGAAGGCTACACCTTC. The encoded protein is CASSYGGEGYTF.